This entry describes one T cell receptor beta chain. The antigen it binds to is not known. No base-level quality is on record; no much larger clone is a single base apart. This record belongs to a study of tumor-infiltrating lymphocytes in glioblastoma multiforme listed by TCRdb under 2017. Some background on the complete study: To test whether intratumoral genomic heterogeneity fosters TIL diversity, the study jointly examined somatic mutations, TIL diversity and immune response activity. On the study overall, not on this receptor specifically: T cells were not sorted into functional subsets, which the authors noted as a future improvement. Clone frequencies may be distorted by RNA-based TCR sequencing because unequal numbers of TCR transcripts are carried by T cells. Generalizability is limited because the TCR and somatic mutation analysis included only one glioblastoma patient.

TCRB libraries were constructed from RNA through three rounds of nested multiplex PCR following a modified ARM-PCR protocol with multiple V-beta primers and a C-beta primer. Starting from 0.5 to 0.6 ug of total RNA, TCRB-specific cDNA was synthesized using ProtoScript II Reverse Transcriptase and a C-beta primer. The description of the TCRB libraries did not include any unique molecular identifiers. In the third PCR, barcodes and adapters were added over about 24 cycles with Deep VentR (exo-) polymerase, after which 250-500 bp bands were gel purified. TCRB libraries were sequenced on an Illumina HiSeq 2500 with 250 bp paired-end reads. In the original analysis: Trimmomatic was used to clean reads, FLASH to merge reads, MiGEC to assign V, D and J segments, and VDJtools to perform the analysis. Repertoire diversity was quantified with the Shannon-Wiener diversity index calculated using VDJtools. In-frame beta chains were kept once TCRdb had trimmed the public reads at Q25 with fastp and called clones with MiXCR. Each record represents a unique CDR3 protein, reported with the most common genes and DNA among its rows. TCRdb, rather than the study authors, made the V and J calls. This sample has some 10,000 distinct CDR3 sequences in its table, and 60% to 70% of those were observed once. Around 28% of the sample is in the top ten clones.

The AllPrep DNA/RNA mini kit was used to purify genomic DNA and total RNA at the same time from each of the ten tumor samples. OD 260/280 ratios above 1.9 and RNA integrity numbers above 6.5 were observed for all RNA. Taken from the germline V gene (reference sequence), the CDR1 and CDR2 loops are DFQATT and SNEGSKA. V lost 6 bases and J lost 3 bases; the stretch between them is 11 bases long. The CDR3 runs 12 residues from the cysteine to the phenylalanine. The retained sequence is limited to the CDR3, 36 bases, with the frame set at the first base. This receptor chain uses TRBV20-1 and TRBJ1-1; the D gene assignment is ambiguous. The specimen was brain tumor tissue. The TCR sequence derives from a male donor with glioblastoma. Here is the DNA: TGCAGTGCACCAGTCCGGGACACTGAAGCTTTCTTT. Translation gives CSAPVRDTEAFF.